Below, one TCR beta chain is given with its context. These data come from a study of blood T cells in healthy people across ages. This CDR3 region has 14 residues. Germline V gives CDR1 KGHSH, CDR2 LQKENI. The V end was cut by 2 bases, the J end by 3 bases, with 10 bases between. The authors ran a second PCR of 7 to 11 cycles using a sample-barcoded 5' primer and a J-beta primer mix. MiXCR, run by TCRdb on the 5' RACE reads, gives a single entry per CDR3 protein. This repertoire shows about 720,000 distinct CDR3 sequences, 22% found once; its top ten account for 22%. The chain combines TRBV18 with TRBJ1-1, with D possibly TRBD1 on 6 matching bases. The TCR sequence derives from a man between 65 and 85 years old in good health. The sample taken for sequencing was blood. CDR3 in DNA: TGTGCCAGCTCACCAGGGGGGGGCTACACTGAAGCTTTCTTT. Residues: CASSPGGGYTEAFF.